Described below is a single T cell receptor beta chain sequence and its context. Deep was the level used in running the assay. The table came from immunoSEQ multiplex PCR; TCRdb's copy has only in-frame clones and leaves some out. This table holds under 2.5 million clones, about 90% found once. CDR1 and CDR2 from the germline V gene are SGHAT and FQDESV (reference sequence). V lost 5 bases and J lost 10, with 21 bases in between. CDR3 length: 15 residues. This sample is part of a study of shared clonotypes between healthy human individuals. Input material: naive CD4+ T cells from PBMCs. Sample subset: CD45RA+ positively selected. The TCR comes from a man younger than 30 in good health. Some clones in this sample may be carry-over from other donors' samples. V is TRBV11-1 and J is TRBJ2-1, with D perhaps matching TRBD1 (7 bases). Here the CDR3 DNA reads TGTGCCAGCAGCACCCAACTCGACAGGGAGGAGGAGCAGTTCTTC. This encodes CASSTQLDREEEQFF.